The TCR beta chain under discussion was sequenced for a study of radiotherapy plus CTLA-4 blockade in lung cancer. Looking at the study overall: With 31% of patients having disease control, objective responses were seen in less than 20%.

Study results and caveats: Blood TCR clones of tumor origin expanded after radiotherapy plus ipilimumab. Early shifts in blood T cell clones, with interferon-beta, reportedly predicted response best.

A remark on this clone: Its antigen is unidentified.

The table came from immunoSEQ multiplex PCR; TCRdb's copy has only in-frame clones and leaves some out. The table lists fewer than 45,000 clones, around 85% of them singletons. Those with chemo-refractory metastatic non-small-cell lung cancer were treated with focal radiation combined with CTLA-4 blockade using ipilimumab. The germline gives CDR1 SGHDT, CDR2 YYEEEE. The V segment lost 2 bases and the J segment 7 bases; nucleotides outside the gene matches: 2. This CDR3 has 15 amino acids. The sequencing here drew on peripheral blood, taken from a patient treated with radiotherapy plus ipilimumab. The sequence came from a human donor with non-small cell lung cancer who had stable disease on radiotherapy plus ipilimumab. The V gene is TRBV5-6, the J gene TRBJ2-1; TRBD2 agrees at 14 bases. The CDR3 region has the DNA TGTGCCAGCAGCTTCGGGACTAGCGGGAGAAATGAGCAGTTCTTC. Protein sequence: CASSFGTSGRNEQFF.